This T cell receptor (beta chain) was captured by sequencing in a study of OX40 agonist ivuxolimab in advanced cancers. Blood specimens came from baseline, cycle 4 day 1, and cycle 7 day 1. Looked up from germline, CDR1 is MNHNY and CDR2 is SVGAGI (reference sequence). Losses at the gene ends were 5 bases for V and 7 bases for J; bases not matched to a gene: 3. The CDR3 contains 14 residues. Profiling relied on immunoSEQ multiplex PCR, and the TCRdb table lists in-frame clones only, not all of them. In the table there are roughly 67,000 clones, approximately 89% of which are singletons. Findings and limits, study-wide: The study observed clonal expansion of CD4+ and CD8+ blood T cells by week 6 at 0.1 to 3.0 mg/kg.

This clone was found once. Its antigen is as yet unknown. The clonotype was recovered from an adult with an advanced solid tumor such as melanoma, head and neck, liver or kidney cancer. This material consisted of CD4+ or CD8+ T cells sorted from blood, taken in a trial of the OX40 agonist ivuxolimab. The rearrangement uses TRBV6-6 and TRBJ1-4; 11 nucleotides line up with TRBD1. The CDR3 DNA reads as TGTGCCAGCAGTAGGGGACAGGGGGTTGAAAAACTGTTTTTT. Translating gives CASSRGQGVEKLFF.